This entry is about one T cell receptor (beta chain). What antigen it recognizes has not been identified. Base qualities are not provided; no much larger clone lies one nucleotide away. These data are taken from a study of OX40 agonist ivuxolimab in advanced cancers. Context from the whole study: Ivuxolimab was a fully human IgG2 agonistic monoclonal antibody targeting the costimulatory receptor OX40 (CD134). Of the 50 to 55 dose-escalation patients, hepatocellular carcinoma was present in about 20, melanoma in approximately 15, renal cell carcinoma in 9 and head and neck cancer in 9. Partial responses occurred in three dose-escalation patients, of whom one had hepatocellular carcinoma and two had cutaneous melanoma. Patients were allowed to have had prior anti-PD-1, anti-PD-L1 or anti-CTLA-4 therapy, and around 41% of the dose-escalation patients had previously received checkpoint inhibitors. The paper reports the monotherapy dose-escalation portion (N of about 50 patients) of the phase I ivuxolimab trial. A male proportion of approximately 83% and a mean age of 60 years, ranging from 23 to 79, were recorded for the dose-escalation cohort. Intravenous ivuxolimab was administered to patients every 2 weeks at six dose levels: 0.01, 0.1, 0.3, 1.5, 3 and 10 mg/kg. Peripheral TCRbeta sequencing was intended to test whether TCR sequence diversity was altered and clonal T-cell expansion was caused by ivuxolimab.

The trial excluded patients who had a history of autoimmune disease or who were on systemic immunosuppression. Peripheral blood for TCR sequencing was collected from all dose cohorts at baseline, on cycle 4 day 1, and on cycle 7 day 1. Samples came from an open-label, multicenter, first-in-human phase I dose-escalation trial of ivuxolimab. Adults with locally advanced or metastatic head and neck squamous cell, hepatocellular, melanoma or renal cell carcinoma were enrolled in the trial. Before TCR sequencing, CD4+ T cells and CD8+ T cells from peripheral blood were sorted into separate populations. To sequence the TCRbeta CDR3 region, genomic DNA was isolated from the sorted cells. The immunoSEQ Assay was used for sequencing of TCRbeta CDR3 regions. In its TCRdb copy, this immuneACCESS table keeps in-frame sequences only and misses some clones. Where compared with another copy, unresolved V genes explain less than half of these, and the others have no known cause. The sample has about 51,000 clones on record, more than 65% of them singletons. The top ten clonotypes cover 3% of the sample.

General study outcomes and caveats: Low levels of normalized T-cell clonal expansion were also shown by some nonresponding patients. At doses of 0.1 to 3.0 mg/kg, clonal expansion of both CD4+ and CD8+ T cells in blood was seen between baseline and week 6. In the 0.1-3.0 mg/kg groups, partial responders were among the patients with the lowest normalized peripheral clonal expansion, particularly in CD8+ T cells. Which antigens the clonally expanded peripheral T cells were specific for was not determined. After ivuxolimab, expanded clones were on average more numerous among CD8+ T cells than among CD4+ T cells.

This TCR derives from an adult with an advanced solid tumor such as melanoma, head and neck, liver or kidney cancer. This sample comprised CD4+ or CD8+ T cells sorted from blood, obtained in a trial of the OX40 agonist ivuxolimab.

The CDR3 amino acid sequence is: CASSLAIAGGQETQYF. The nucleotides read TGTGCCAGCAGCTTGGCCATTGCGGGGGGGCAGGAGACCCAGTACTTC. This chain is built from TRBV5-4 and TRBJ2-5; a stretch of 9 junction bases matches TRBD2. V trim: 0 bases; J trim: 5 bases; unmatched bases: 8. From its cysteine to its phenylalanine, the CDR3 spans 16 amino acids. Only the CDR3 DNA is retained, 48 bases long and in frame from the first base. Reading the germline V gene (reference sequence) gives CDR1 SGHNT and CDR2 YYREEE.